This T cell receptor (beta chain) was captured in a study of cytomegalovirus exposure and HLA in healthy donors. Findings of the study overall: In an earlier analysis, about 90% or about 30%: the productive usage of most TCR beta V segments. Reports indicated that the classifier achieved high specificity and sensitivity in diagnosing cytomegalovirus status. It was reported that TCR beta sequences correctly inferred the HLA-A and HLA-B alleles for most subjects.

The study sampled nominally healthy donors, though unrecorded immune exposures were likely. Remarks on this clone: The antigen remains undetermined.

The PCR contained 60 Vbeta and 13 Jbeta primers. Profiled with immunoSEQ multiplex PCR; TCRdb holds only in-frame clones, not every one. Altogether around 180,000 clones are present, about 72% being singletons, with the ten largest covering 1.5%. Germline V CDR1 and CDR2: SEHNR, FQNEAQ (reference sequence). Germline trimming cut 0 bases from V and 1 base from J; bases unmatched to any gene: 3. CDR3 size: 19 residues. Sequenced input: PBMCs. The chain links TRBV7-9 to TRBJ2-1, with 16 bases that match TRBD2. This sequence originates from a girl aged 10 to 17 in good health and CMV-seronegative. The DNA of the CDR3 is TGTGCCAGCAGCTTAGCGGGACTAGCGGGGGGGCAGTCCTACAATGAGCAGTTCTTC. It specifies CASSLAGLAGGQSYNEQFF.